These 25 T cell receptor beta chains were all obtained from the same sample, sequenced in a study of neurological immune-mediated disorders. One entry per CDR3 protein, called by TCRdb with MiXCR from the 5' RACE reads. The sample records roughly 60,000 distinct CDR3 sequences, about 4% being singletons. Material for sequencing was PBMCs. All receptors come from a woman between 45 and 60 years old with multiple sclerosis.

This clonotype was picked up many times. The CDR3 DNA reads as TGCGCCAGCAGCCAAGTTAGGGGGGGAGAGACCCAGTACTTC. As protein: CASSQVRGGETQYF. The gene calls are TRBV4-3 and TRBJ2-5, with a tentative D call TRBD2 (7 bases). CDR3 length: 14 amino acids. CDR1 is LGHNA, CDR2 YSLEER, per germline. The V end lost 1 base, the J end lost 4 bases, and 10 bases lay between the germline ends.

The rearrangement uses TRBV6-6 and TRBJ2-3, with unresolved D. The V end lost 2 bases, the J end lost 2 bases, and 14 bases lay between the germline ends. There are 16 residues in the CDR3. Germline V CDR1 and CDR2: MNHNY, SVGAGI (reference sequence). CDR3 region: CASSYRPEYSTDTQYF. The DNA for the CDR3 is TGTGCCAGCAGTTACCGCCCTGAATATTCCACAGATACGCAGTATTTT.

This clonotype was seen many times. The gene calls are TRBV4-2 and TRBJ1-2, with TRBD1 matching 7 bases. Germline CDR1 and CDR2: LGHNA and YNFKEQ. The V and J ends lost 0 bases and 8 bases, in that order; junction bases with no gene match: 9. This CDR3 region has 15 residues. In DNA form, the CDR3 reads TGTGCCAGCAGCCAAGAAGTGGGAGGGGGCCGGGGCTACACCTTC. Its translation is CASSQEVGGGRGYTF.

The gene calls are TRBV29-1 and TRBJ2-5, with D maybe TRBD1 (5 bases). The CDR3 runs 14 residues. Trimming took off 2 bases at V and 5 bases at J, with 15 bases between the two ends. The germline CDR1 and CDR2 sequences are SQVTM and ANQGSEA. DNA for the CDR3: TGCAGCGTTGAATTGGACACGGCCGGTGAGACCCAGTACTTC. Translated: CSVELDTAGETQYF.

Details on this clonotype: This could be a read error, since a much larger clone is one nucleotide away. V usage is TRBV5-1 and J usage is TRBJ2-4, with D possibly TRBD1 on 6 matching bases. V was trimmed by 1 base and J by 3 bases, leaving 14 bases between them. Germline loops: CDR1 SGHRS, CDR2 YFSETQ. The CDR3 consists of 16 residues. DNA of the CDR3: TGCGCCAGCAGCTTGACGGCAGAGACAGGCAAAAACATTCAGTACTTC. Translation: CASSLTAETGKNIQYF.

In this sample, this clonotype turned up many times. J is TRBJ2-7 and V is TRBV7-2; TRBD2 aligns across 10 bases. CDR3 length: 15 amino acids. The trim removed 4 bases at V and 5 bases at J, leaving 8 bases unmatched. Per the germline V gene, CDR1 is SGHTA and CDR2 is FQGNSA. CDR3 sequence (DNA): TGTGCCAGCAGCTGGACTAGCGGCACCCGTGACGAGCAGTACTTC. It codes for CASSWTSGTRDEQYF.

This clonotype appeared a few times. This rearrangement joins TRBV20-1 to TRBJ2-5; TRBD1 agrees at 10 bases. The J segment lost 4 bases and the V segment lost 1 base, leaving 6 bases of the junction unmatched. Germline lookup yields CDR1 DFQATT and CDR2 SNEGSKA (reference sequence). The CDR3 has 15 residues. The CDR3 DNA sequence: TGCAGTGCTAGAGCCCGGGACAGGGGAGGAGAGACCCAGTACTTC. Its protein product is CSARARDRGGETQYF.

At least ten counts were recorded for this clonotype. The V and J genes are TRBV20-1 and TRBJ2-1, with D tentatively TRBD2 (7 bases). Germline V gives CDR1 DFQATT, CDR2 SNEGSKA (reference sequence). The CDR3 runs to 14 residues. V lost 7 bases and J 4 bases, leaving 17 bases between the germline ends. This CDR3 is CSGVPGGPYNEQFF. The DNA of the CDR3 is TGCAGTGGAGTCCCGGGGGGCCCGTACAATGAGCAGTTCTTC.

This clonotype was observed at least ten times. The chain joins TRBV12-3 or TRBV12-4 to TRBJ1-2; D gene unclear. The ends were cut back, 3 bases at V and 5 bases at J, with 7 bases in the middle. The CDR3 has 12 residues. The CDR3 reads CASSFSDYGYTF. DNA for the CDR3: TGTGCCAGCAGTTTTTCCGATTATGGCTACACCTTC.

This clonotype rates as medium-sized. The chain recombines TRBV7-9 with TRBJ2-6, with D possibly being TRBD1 (5 bases). V was trimmed by 5 bases and J by 0 bases, leaving 14 bases between them. The CDR3 consists of 17 residues. CDR1 and CDR2 from the germline V gene are SEHNR and FQNEAQ (reference sequence). The CDR3 region has the DNA TGTGCCAGCAGCCCAGGGCACTCAAGCTCTGGGGCCAACGTCCTGACTTTC. This sequence encodes CASSPGHSSSGANVLTF.

V gene TRBV10-3 combines with J gene TRBJ2-1; the match to TRBD1 covers 12 bases. CDR3 size: 17 residues. J was trimmed by 8 bases and V by 2 bases; bases with no gene match: 10. Germline V gives CDR1 ENHRY, CDR2 SYGVKD. This chain's CDR3 is CAISEPPGQGANYEQFF. CDR3 bases: TGTGCCATCAGTGAGCCCCCGGGACAGGGGGCTAATTATGAGCAGTTCTTC.

This clonotype was recorded at least ten times. The chain combines TRBV20-1 with TRBJ1-2; TRBD1 agrees at 9 bases. CDR3 length: 13 residues. In germline, CDR1 is DFQATT, CDR2 SNEGSKA (reference sequence). V lost 4 bases and J lost 6; bases outside the gene matches: 6. The CDR3 coding sequence is TGCAGTGCTACAAGGGACAGGGTGCATGGCTACACCTTC. Encoded protein: CSATRDRVHGYTF.

This clonotype was picked up many times. V is TRBV18 and J is TRBJ1-1, with a tentative D call TRBD1 (6 bases). The V gene's germline CDR1 is KGHSH and CDR2 LQKENI. The CDR3 loop spans 12 amino acids. The ends were cut back, 2 bases at V and 7 bases at J, with 8 bases in the middle. The chain's CDR3 is CASSPSDSEAFF. Written as DNA, the CDR3 is TGTGCCAGCTCACCATCGGACAGTGAAGCTTTCTTT.

This clonotype is medium-sized. The V call is TRBV20-1, the J call TRBJ1-2; tentative D call: TRBD1 (5 bases). The V end was cut by 1 base, the J end by 4 bases, with 13 bases between. The germline CDR1 and CDR2 sequences are DFQATT and SNEGSKA (reference sequence). The CDR3 loop spans 14 amino acids. The CDR3 sequence: CSARAPGEAYGYTF. CDR3 nucleotides: TGCAGTGCTAGAGCCCCGGGGGAGGCCTATGGCTACACCTTC.

This clonotype was counted ten times or more. J is TRBJ2-7 and V is TRBV29-1, with D perhaps assigned TRBD1 or TRBD2 (6 bases each). This CDR3 is built from 14 residues. The germline V gene has CDR1 SQVTM and CDR2 ANQGSEA. Between the trimmed V and J ends, which lost 5 bases and 3 bases, there was a span of 17 bases. CDR3 DNA sequence: TGCAGCGTTTTAGGGGGAGGCGAGTACTACGAGCAGTACTTC. This translates into CSVLGGGEYYEQYF.

This clonotype was counted ten times or more. The chain employs TRBV3-1 and TRBJ1-4; TRBD1 matches at 7 bases. J was trimmed by 8 bases and V by 4 bases; bases with no gene match: 16. Germline V CDR1 and CDR2: LGHDT, YNNKEL (reference sequence). CDR3 length: 17 amino acids. The CDR3 reads CASSRKFRADRDEKLFF. The CDR3 DNA is TGTGCCAGCAGCCGCAAGTTTCGGGCCGACAGGGACGAAAAACTGTTTTTT. Complete variable domain (other parts from reference TRBV3-1 and TRBJ1-4): DTAVSQTPKYLVTQMGNDKSIKCEQNLGHDTMYWYKQDSKKFLKIMFSYNNKELIINETVPNRFSPKSPDKAHLNLHINSLELGDSAVYFCASSRKFRADRDEKLFFGSGTQLSVL.

This clonotype has at least ten counts. The gene calls are TRBV2 and TRBJ2-5, with D perhaps matching TRBD1 (8 bases). There are 15 residues in the CDR3. Per the germline V gene, CDR1 is SNHLY and CDR2 is FYNNEI. Trimming removed 8 bases at V and 4 bases at J, with 20 bases between. The CDR3 coding sequence is TGTGCCAGCGGACAGGGATCGGGGGAGGGAGAGACCCAGTACTTC. It codes for CASGQGSGEGETQYF.

This clonotype occurred many times. The chain combines TRBV29-1 with TRBJ2-1; 8 bases align to TRBD2. Germline CDR1 SQVTM, CDR2 ANQGSEA. Trimming cost V 8 bases and J 12 bases; bases outside gene matches: 9. The CDR3 has 11 amino acids. The CDR3: CSSGGQSGQFF. In DNA, the CDR3 is TGCAGCTCGGGGGGGCAGAGTGGGCAGTTCTTC.

This chain links TRBV6-1 with TRBJ1-3; D remains unclear. V was trimmed by 3 bases and J by 6 bases, leaving 12 bases between them. The CDR3 spans 14 residues. Germline V gene lookup returns CDR1 MNHNS and CDR2 SASEGT. Here the CDR3 reads CASSDGQPENTIYF. CDR3 coding DNA: TGTGCCAGCAGTGATGGTCAACCCGAAAACACCATATATTTT.

This clonotype was found many times. V and J are TRBV20-1 and TRBJ2-1; 11 bases are shared with TRBD2. Unmatched junction bases numbered 7, after V lost 1 base and J lost 5 bases. The germline V gene encodes CDR1 DFQATT and CDR2 SNEGSKA (reference sequence). The CDR3 covers 16 residues. CDR3 residues: CSARVMTSGINNEQFF. As DNA, the CDR3 is TGCAGTGCTAGAGTGATGACTAGCGGGATCAACAATGAGCAGTTCTTC.

This clonotype was observed many times. V and J are TRBV4-3 and TRBJ2-1, with no clear D. The CDR3 has 16 amino acids. V shed 1 base and J shed 0 bases, with 10 bases lying between them. Germline V gives CDR1 LGHNA, CDR2 YSLEER. CDR3 sequence (DNA): TGCGCCAGCAGCCAAGGCGTGGGATTCTCCTACAATGAGCAGTTCTTC. Translated, it gives CASSQGVGFSYNEQFF.

This clonotype was recorded at least ten times. The chain employs TRBV20-1 and TRBJ1-1; maybe TRBD1 (6 bases). Germline V gene sequence: CDR1 DFQATT, CDR2 SNEGSKA (reference sequence). Trimming removed 6 bases at V and 5 bases at J, with 25 bases between. This CDR3 contains 16 residues. In DNA form, the CDR3 reads TGCAGTGCCCACACTCGACAGGTTCATGAAGGTACTGAAGCTTTCTTT. Its protein product is CSAHTRQVHEGTEAFF.

This clonotype occurred a few times. V and J are TRBV6-2 or TRBV6-3 and TRBJ2-1; 9 positions agree with TRBD2. The CDR3 loop spans 14 amino acids. Trimming cost V 10 bases and J 6 bases; bases outside gene matches: 10. Germline V gene data show CDR1 as MNHEY and CDR2 as SVGEGT. This chain's CDR3 is CATRGSGRGNEQFF. The CDR3 region has the DNA TGTGCCACTCGGGGTAGCGGGAGAGGCAATGAGCAGTTCTTC.

The rearrangement joins TRBV12-3 or TRBV12-4 to TRBJ1-2; 7 nucleotides match TRBD1. This CDR3 contains 13 residues. The junction had 2 bases not matched to a gene; V was cut back by 4 bases and J by 3 bases. The CDR3 is CASSSTGYYGYTF. The CDR3 DNA is TGTGCCAGCAGTTCGACAGGGTACTATGGCTACACCTTC.

Of note for this clonotype: A clone one base away is much larger, so this may be a read error. This chain joins TRBV12-3 or TRBV12-4 and TRBJ2-7; D uncertain. CDR3 length equals 14 residues. The V gene lost 6 bases and the J gene lost 4 bases, with 16 bases spanning the gap. The CDR3 loop is CASSPFFAVYEQYF. CDR3 coding DNA: TGTGCCAGCAGCCCCTTTTTCGCGGTGTACGAGCAGTACTTC.